The source of this T cell receptor beta chain is a study of blood T cell repertoires in COVID-19. The data were produced by immunoSEQ multiplex PCR, yet TCRdb's version contains in-frame clones alone and is incomplete. Of about 520,000 clones listed, over 75% are singletons. This clone was observed once. Sequenced sample: peripheral blood. The receptor was isolated from a human donor in a cohort sampled during active COVID-19.

The CDR3, as DNA: TGTGCCAGCAGCCAAGAAAGGGGGACGCAAACAGATACGCAGTATTTT. Translated: CASSQERGTQTDTQYF. V gene TRBV14 combines with J gene TRBJ2-3; D is possibly TRBD1 (6 bases). The CDR3 extends over 16 amino acids. Germline V gene sequence: CDR1 SGHDN, CDR2 FVKESK. Trimming removed 0 bases from V and 3 bases from J, with 13 bases in between. Supplemented by reference TRBV14 and TRBJ2-3, the full variable domain reads EAGVTQFPSHSVIEKGQTVTLRCDPISGHDNLYWYRRVMGKEIKFLLHFVKESKQDESGMPNNRFLAERTGGTYSTLKVQPAELEDSGVYFCASSQERGTQTDTQYFGPGTRLTVL.